This T cell receptor (beta chain) was captured by sequencing in a study of cytomegalovirus exposure and HLA in healthy donors (dated 2017 in TCRdb). About the full investigation: According to an earlier analysis of 587 of the donors, about 179 million T cells yielded some 120 million unique TCR beta sequences and about 280 Gb of sequence data. About 280 gigabases of sequencing data and tens of millions of unique TCR sequences were included in an early release covering roughly 600 HLA-typed donors. Among the roughly 390 genotyped donors, roughly 80% belonged to the genetic ancestry cluster associated with self-reported Caucasian donors. The study aimed to test whether cataloging public T cell receptors could reveal signatures of past pathogen exposure. The study profiled the T cell repertoires of 500 to 800 subjects by immunosequencing and related them to cytomegalovirus serostatus. A separate validation cohort of more than 100 different subjects was used in addition to the approximately 700-subject first cohort. To predict cytomegalovirus infection status, the study brought together high-throughput TCR immunosequencing, statistical association of individual TCRs with disease status, and machine learning. A later analysis re-analyzed previously published TCR beta repertoires from 666 donors and added high-resolution HLA genotyping to study TCR occurrence patterns. The later analysis used no new phenotypic data to find candidate immune exposures, relying instead on TCR beta sequences and their occurrence across donors. In an earlier analysis of roughly 600 of the donors, high-throughput TCR beta sequencing was used to judge whether each TCR beta V gene segment behaved as functional or pseudogenic. Alongside the repertoire data, information on donor age, sex, ethnicity and CMV serostatus was compiled. A later genetic analysis used genome-wide SNP genotypes for about three fifths of the 666 donors, treating that subset as a discovery cohort. Every repertoire in the discovery cohort had been generated on one and the same sequencing platform. Class I and class II HLA loci were covered by the typing at four-digit resolution. Typing coverage varied by locus: 629-630 donors for A, B, C, DRB1 and DQB1; roughly 520 for DQA1; some 610 for DPA1; 400 to 480 for DPB1. A few DR-DQ haplotypes were treated as single units for association and clustering because of strong linkage in the cohort. Among 300 to 500 genotyped donors of the cohort, an average of approximately 200,000 unique TCR beta nucleotide sequences was sequenced per donor, of which approximately 19% were non-productive.

The library was produced with the immunoSEQ multiplex PCR assay. For the multiplex PCR, a mixture combining 60 forward primers for TCR Vbeta segments and 13 reverse primers for TCR Jbeta segments was used. The CDR3 region of rearranged TCR beta genes was amplified from genomic DNA with a multiplex PCR assay. On the Illumina HiSeq System, the amplified TCR beta libraries were sequenced as 87-base-pair reads. Under the source paper's analysis protocol: A later analysis counted about 82 million unique TCR beta chains across the 550 to 800 repertoires, and 9 million to 14 million of these chains were shared by at least two donors. A nearest-neighbor algorithm error-corrected the raw reads and collapsed the reads into unique sequences, merging closely related sequences to remove PCR and sequencing errors. Alignment of CDR3 sequences to IMGT reference sequences was used to assign V, D and J gene segments. For a sequence to be retained, a match of at least six nucleotides to both a V gene segment and a J gene segment was required. A rearrangement was called productive if the CDR3 had no stop codons and remained in frame with V and J, and every other rearrangement was called non-productive. CDR3 was defined by IMGT convention, running from the second conserved V-encoded cysteine to the conserved J-encoded phenylalanine. The earlier analysis of some 550 of the donors excluded any sequence lacking an unambiguous match to a single V gene segment. In an earlier analysis of 450 to 700 of the donors, V segments were called functional above 56.7% productive rearrangements and were called segregating when the between-donor standard deviation exceeded 5%. To diagnose cytomegalovirus status from the catalog of TCR beta chain sequences, a statistical classification framework was built. V and J gene assignment, in a later analysis, came from comparing TCR nucleotide sequences with IMGT/GENE-DB human TR gene sequences. In a later analysis, CDR3 sequences and most-parsimonious VDJ recombination scenarios were assigned using the TCRdist pipeline. In a later analysis, every TCR beta chain was defined by the combination of its CDR3 amino acid sequence and its V-gene family, and reads without a unique V-gene family were dropped. To address suspected cross-contamination and a sequencing artifact, a later analysis removed some 620 highly shared, low-generation-probability nucleotide sequences. For each public chain, a later analysis derived a clonal expansion index from normalized ranks of inferred template counts within each repertoire. A later analysis computed generation probabilities with a VDJ recombination model fitted to out-of-frame rearrangements, and checked the results against IGoR. A later analysis scored TCR-TCR, TCR-HLA and TCR-CMV co-occurrence with hypergeometric tests, applying a repertoire-size bias correction to TCR pairs. In a later analysis, false discovery rates were estimated by permuting HLA or CMV assignments 20 times. In a later analysis, co-occurring TCRs were grouped using DBSCAN, with TCRdist sequence similarity added in when clustering inside HLA-allele-positive subsets. Repertoires with fewer than 30,000 or more than 120,000 public chains, plus five repertoires with anomalous nucleotide sharing, were excluded from co-occurrence clustering. TCRdb limited this immuneACCESS table to in-frame rearrangements with V and J called. A share of clones is missing; checked studies link under half to unresolved V genes, and the rest is unexplained. D and trimming were read from the DNA, whereas the V and J calls and clone size are those reported in that table. The data table for this sample lists more than 90,000 clones. The ten largest account for about 4% of the sample.

Taken from cysteine to phenylalanine, the CDR3 has 13 residues. The entry retains the CDR3 DNA only, 39 bases that are in frame from base 1. CDR1 and CDR2, per the germline V gene (reference sequence), are SSHAT and FNYEAQ. Cut back by 5 bases and 7 bases, the V and J ends lie 15 bases apart. The cohort comprised under 700 healthy bone marrow donors. At the time of sampling, all cohort members were nominally healthy, though unrecorded immune exposures were likely present. The donor tested CMV seronegative and was one of the 352 seronegative cohort members. A peripheral blood sample was provided by each donor, and peripheral blood mononuclear cells were used for TCR beta sequencing. Genomic DNA extraction from the blood cell samples was performed with the Qiagen DNeasy Blood Extraction Kit. With respect to this clone: Its antigen is unknown.

Study-level results and caveats: In this cohort, only TCR beta chains were sequenced, and detectable features were limited by the absence of alpha or paired-chain data. CMV serostatus was the only immune exposure information available for the cohort. In a later analysis, TCR association rates were found to vary across HLA loci, with the most associated TCRs seen for DRB1 alleles and the fewest for HLA-C alleles. In a later analysis, most CMV-associated TCR beta chains were found to appear HLA-restricted, with HLA associations seemingly driven largely by CMV exposure. An earlier analysis of approximately 570 of the donors showed that most TCR beta V segments appeared in productive rearrangements either about 87% or about 30% of the time, which broadly matched IMGT annotations. In a later analysis, around 15,000 TCR beta sequences were associated with specific HLA alleles at a false discovery rate of 0.05. A later genetic analysis reported fewer N-insertions in productive TCRs among donors in an Asian-associated ancestry cluster than the roughly 720-donor mean. Three of the identified cytomegalovirus-associated TCR beta chains were confirmed in vitro to be specific for cytomegalovirus antigens. Compared with equally common non-associated chains, HLA-associated TCR beta chains in a later analysis were more clonally expanded and had lower generation probabilities. Roughly 17 rarely observed V segments, including chromosome 9 orphons, were excluded from the earlier analysis of approximately 500 of the donors because counts were too low. A cluster of highly shared sequence variants was judged likely to be a technical artifact of the sequencing pipeline. The study listed around 160 TCR beta chains as associated with cytomegalovirus. Some IMGT-functional V segments, including TRBV6-2 and TRBV6-3, could not be distinguished by the 87-base-pair reads and were therefore excluded. A later genetic analysis associated a missense DCLRE1C variant with V-gene and J-gene trimming of TCR beta chains, and an independent cohort replicated the association. Sequencing depth was assumed to be roughly uniform across donors in the presence/absence analyses, though that assumption may not hold. When HLA alleles, especially DR and DQ, strongly co-occurred, attributing TCR associations to individual alleles was difficult. Linkage disequilibrium might explain the correlated functional status among segregating V segments, but an unknown experimental factor could not be ruled out. It was suggested by the authors that the approach could potentially be generalized to other disease states and immunological phenotypes. HLA typing was unavailable for some donors at each locus, so association tests used only the typed subset. Most TCR sequences were seen in very few donors, while some public TCRs were found in many individuals. The classifier was reported to diagnose cytomegalovirus status with high specificity and sensitivity in both the original and validation cohorts. In a later analysis, several top co-occurrence clusters were reported to appear linked to parvovirus B19, influenza, CMV and Epstein-Barr virus. A further reported finding was that TCR beta sequences accurately predicted the HLA-A and HLA-B alleles for most subjects in the first cohort.

In this chain, TRBV7-7 is recombined with TRBJ2-7; the D gene is perhaps TRBD1, on 6 matching bases. Material for sequencing was PBMCs. The receptor was derived from a man in his thirties or forties in good health and CMV-seronegative. The CDR3 is CASSHDRNREQYF. The sequenced DNA is TGTGCCAGCAGCCACGACAGGAATAGAGAGCAGTACTTC.